This T cell receptor (beta chain) derives from a study of blood T cell repertoires in COVID-19 (dated by TCRdb to 2020 to 2021). Looking at the study overall: Samples covering the acute and convalescent phases of COVID-19 were provided by collaborators in the United States, Italy and Spain. The dataset comprised deeply sampled blood TCRbeta repertoires from subjects exposed to, actively infected with, or recovered from COVID-19. The samples were drawn from the first 160 participants of the ongoing ImmuneRACE study and from under 1,500 subjects provided by 6 global collaborators. The sample metadata nearly always contained a de-identified subject ID, COVID-19 status, age in years and sex. The material from the prospective study consisted of cDNA or gDNA derived from T cells, B-cell-depleted T cells, or PBMCs. The repertoires were released in a freely available public database meant as a resource for research on the immune response to SARS-CoV-2. Where available, HLA class I and class II types were taken from metadata supplied by the sample provider and were not determined by assay-based typing. The paper's findings and limits, for the study overall: Clinical and demographic metadata were provided uncurated, with the amount varying by source and participant.

Notes on this clone: What antigen it recognizes has not been identified. No qualities accompany the bases; no much larger clone lies one base away.

One collaborating source in Seattle enrolled patients during active infection and followed them longitudinally through the course of disease. Whole blood was collected in K2EDTA tubes by collaborating institutions according to the institutions' own protocols. For TCRbeta analysis, collaborator samples were shipped as frozen whole blood, as isolated PBMCs, or as DNA extracted from either sample type. The immunoSEQ Assay, a bias-controlled multiplex PCR, was used to amplify TCRbeta CDR3 regions from genomic DNA. The study's own analysis went as follows. The number of nucleated cells in each sample was estimated from the amplification of reference gene primers within the assay. To quantify the absolute abundance of each unique TCRbeta CDR3 rearrangement, sequence reads were collapsed and filtered. For each sample, productive Simpson clonality was calculated as the square root of Simpson's diversity index across productive rearrangements. TCRdb took this table from immuneACCESS and kept in-frame rearrangements with V and J called. Such tables lack part of the clones; where checked against another copy, unresolved V genes explain under half of the gap, and the rest is unexplained. The V and J calls and clone size come from that table; D and trimming were worked out from the DNA. This sample comprises 150,000 to 180,000 clones, 65% to 90% of them detected only once. 9.5% to 13% of the sample lies in the top ten.

The CDR3, cysteine through phenylalanine, is 14 amino acids long. The DNA shown is the 42-base CDR3, in frame from base 1. The junction carries 9 bases between V and J, which are trimmed by 1 base and 3 bases respectively. Per the germline V gene, MGHDK is the CDR1 and SYGVNS is the CDR2. This sequence was found in a woman aged 55-75 years with COVID-19, enrolled during active disease. The sample taken for sequencing was peripheral blood. The chain employs TRBV25-1 and TRBJ1-2; TRBD1 might be the D gene, on 5 matching bases. The nucleotides read TGTGCCAGCAGTGAATCGGGGGGGGACTATGGCTACACCTTC. The resulting protein is CASSESGGDYGYTF.